A selection of T cell receptor beta chains follows, all from one sample in a study of cytotoxic CD8 clonotypes in ibrutinib-treated CLL. Assay used: immunoSEQ multiplex PCR; TCRdb lists only in-frame clones, some missing. The top ten hold approximately 6% of the sample, which has fewer than 400,000 clones, under 70% seen once. The material sequenced was PBMCs, taken after 36 months of ibrutinib treatment. The receptors come from a human donor with chronic lymphocytic leukemia. The CDR3 runs from the conserved cysteine through the conserved F or W. The D gene is left open where the match is weak. Size tells how often a clone was seen (once, few, many) or the class of an expanded clone, and some rows leave it out.

J: TRBJ2-1
D: NA
size: few
length: 11
V: TRBV20-1
DNA: TGCAGTGCTAGTTCTAGCAATGAGCAGTTCTTC
CDR3: CSASSSNEQFF

J: TRBJ2-1
D: NA
size: few
length: 16
V: TRBV12-5
DNA: TGTGCTAGTGGTTTGTTCCCCCCGGGCTCCTACAATGAGCAGTTCTTC
CDR3: CASGLFPPGSYNEQFF

J: TRBJ2-7
D: TRBD1
size: NA
length: 13
V: TRBV5-1
DNA: TGCGCCAGCAGCACCGACGACAGGGGCGAGCAGTACTTC
CDR3: CASSTDDRGEQYF

J: TRBJ2-1
D: NA
size: few
length: 15
V: TRBV6-6
DNA: TGTGCCAACAAAGACAGCGTGATCGGGTACAATGAGCAGTTCTTC
CDR3: CANKDSVIGYNEQFF

J: TRBJ2-3
D: NA
size: NA
length: 18
V: TRBV21-1
DNA: TGTGCCAGCAGCAAGGTCCCTGGGGCTAACCAAAGCACAGATACGCAGTATTTT
CDR3: CASSKVPGANQSTDTQYF

J: TRBJ2-3
D: NA
size: NA
length: 15
V: TRBV9
DNA: TGTGCCAGCAGCGTACCGGACACCCACACAGATACGCAGTATTTT
CDR3: CASSVPDTHTDTQYF

J: TRBJ2-1
D: NA
size: once
length: 15
V: TRBV19
DNA: TGTGCCAGTAGTATCTACAGGAGCTCCTACAATGAGCAGTTCTTC
CDR3: CASSIYRSSYNEQFF

J: TRBJ1-3
D: TRBD1
size: NA
length: 15
V: TRBV10-2
DNA: TGCGCCAGCAGCCGGGACAGGGGGCCTGGAAACACCATATATTTT
CDR3: CASSRDRGPGNTIYF

J: TRBJ1-5
D: NA
size: few
length: 11
V: TRBV28
DNA: TGTGCCAGCGGGGGGAATCAGCCCCAGCATTTT
CDR3: CASGGNQPQHF

J: TRBJ2-7
D: NA
size: NA
length: 10
V: TRBV28
DNA: TGTGCCACCTCGTCGTACGAGCAGTACTTC
CDR3: CATSSYEQYF

J: TRBJ1-4
D: TRBD1
size: NA
length: 14
V: TRBV6-5
DNA: TGTGCCAGCCCCGACAGGGAAGAGACTGAAAAACTGTTTTTT
CDR3: CASPDREETEKLFF

J: TRBJ2-1
D: NA
size: NA
length: 15
V: TRBV6-5
DNA: TGTGCCAGCAGTCCCCAGGAAGTCGGCAGAGGGGTGCAGTTCTTC
CDR3: CASSPQEVGRGVQFF

J: TRBJ2-5
D: NA
size: NA
length: 15
V: TRBV7-9
DNA: TGTGCCAGCAGCTTTGGGAACCGCGGCGGGGAGACCCAGTACTTC
CDR3: CASSFGNRGGETQYF

J: TRBJ2-5
D: NA
size: NA
length: 14
V: TRBV27
DNA: TGTGCCAGCAGTTTAATCCGGGACGAAGAGACCCAGTACTTC
CDR3: CASSLIRDEETQYF

J: TRBJ1-2
D: NA
size: NA
length: 13
V: TRBV9
DNA: TGTGCCAGCAGCGCGGGGGTAGACTATGGCTACACCTTC
CDR3: CASSAGVDYGYTF

J: TRBJ1-5
D: NA
size: NA
length: 13
V: TRBV29-1
DNA: TGCAGCGTTATAATGGGCGGCAATCAGCCCCAGCATTTT
CDR3: CSVIMGGNQPQHF

J: TRBJ1-2
D: TRBD1
size: NA
length: 14
V: TRBV2
DNA: TGTGCCAGCATGGGCAGACAGGGCTCCTATGGCTACACCTTC
CDR3: CASMGRQGSYGYTF